The clone carrying this T cell receptor beta chain was counted many times. Its antigen is undetermined. Through a sample-barcoded 5' primer and a J-beta primer mix, a second PCR was run for about 6 to 11 cycles. Via MiXCR, TCRdb re-called the 5' RACE reads, giving one row per CDR3 protein. The sample has about a million distinct CDR3 sequences, around two fifths seen once; the top ten hold about 12%. The CDR3 extends over 13 amino acids. Trimming took off 6 bases at V and 6 bases at J, with 14 bases between the two ends. This sample is part of a study of blood T cells in healthy people across ages. Findings of the study overall: Roughly linear declines in TCR beta diversity per million T cells occurred with age. Possibly confounding the expanded clonotype changes was the fact that donor CMV status was unknown.

The sample, about 10 milliliters of peripheral blood, was drawn from each donor. The specimen was blood. The genes are TRBV12-3 or TRBV12-4 and TRBJ1-1, with D hard to call. The clonotype originates from a young man in good health. The CDR3 reads CASSLLTVAEAFF. CDR3 nucleotide sequence: TGTGCCAGCAGCCTCTTGACTGTTGCTGAAGCTTTCTTT.